The present T cell receptor (beta chain) was sequenced within a study of cytomegalovirus exposure and HLA in healthy donors. Sequenced by immunoSEQ multiplex PCR; TCRdb stores in-frame clones only, minus some. The sample records over 110,000 clones, 84% being singletons. Trimming left V 2 bases short and J 0 bases short, with 13 bases between. This CDR3 has 17 amino acids. The V gene's germline CDR1 is SGHVS and CDR2 FNYEAQ. J is TRBJ2-2 and V is TRBV7-6, with a tentative D call TRBD2 (6 bases). This clonotype was obtained from a woman aged 25 to 39 in good health and CMV-seronegative. The specimen sequenced was PBMCs. The CDR3 region is CASSLFSGESNTGELFF. Written as DNA, the CDR3 is TGTGCCAGCAGCTTATTCTCGGGGGAATCGAACACCGGGGAGCTGTTTTTT.